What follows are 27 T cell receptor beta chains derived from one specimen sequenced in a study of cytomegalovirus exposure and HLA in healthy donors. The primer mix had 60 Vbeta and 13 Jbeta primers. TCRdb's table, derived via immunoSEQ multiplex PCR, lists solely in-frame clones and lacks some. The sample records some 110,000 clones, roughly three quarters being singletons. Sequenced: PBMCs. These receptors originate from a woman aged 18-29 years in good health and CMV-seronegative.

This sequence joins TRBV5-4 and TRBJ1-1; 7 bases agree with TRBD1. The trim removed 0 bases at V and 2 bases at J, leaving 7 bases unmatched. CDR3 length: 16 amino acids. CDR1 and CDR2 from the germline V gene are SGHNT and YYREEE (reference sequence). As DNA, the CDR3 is TGTGCCAGCAGCTTGGGGACAGGTATGGGAAACACTGAAGCTTTCTTT. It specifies CASSLGTGMGNTEAFF.

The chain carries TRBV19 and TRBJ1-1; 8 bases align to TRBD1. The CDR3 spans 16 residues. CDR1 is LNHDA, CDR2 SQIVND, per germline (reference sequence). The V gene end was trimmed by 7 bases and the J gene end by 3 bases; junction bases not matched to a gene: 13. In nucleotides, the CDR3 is TGTGCCAGTATTGCATGGGCAGGGGGCGCGGACACTGAAGCTTTCTTT. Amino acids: CASIAWAGGADTEAFF. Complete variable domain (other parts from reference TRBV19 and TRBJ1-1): DGGITQSPKYLFRKEGQNVTLSCEQNLNHDAMYWYRQDPGQGLRLIYYSQIVNDFQKGDIAEGYSVSREKKESFPLTVTSAQKNPTAFYLCASIAWAGGADTEAFFGQGTRLTVV.

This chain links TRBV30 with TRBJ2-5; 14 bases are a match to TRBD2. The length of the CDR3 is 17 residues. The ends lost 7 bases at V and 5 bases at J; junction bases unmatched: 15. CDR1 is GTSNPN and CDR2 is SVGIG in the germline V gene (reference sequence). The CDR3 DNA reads TGTGCCTCCGGACTAGCGGGGGGCGATCTTCCAGGGGAGACCCAGTACTTC. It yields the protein CASGLAGGDLPGETQYF.

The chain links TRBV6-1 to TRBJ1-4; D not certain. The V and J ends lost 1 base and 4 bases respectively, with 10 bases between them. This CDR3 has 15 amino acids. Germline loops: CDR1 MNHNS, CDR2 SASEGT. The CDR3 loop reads CASSEVDGFNEKLFF. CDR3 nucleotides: TGTGCCAGCAGTGAAGTCGATGGCTTTAATGAAAAACTGTTTTTT.

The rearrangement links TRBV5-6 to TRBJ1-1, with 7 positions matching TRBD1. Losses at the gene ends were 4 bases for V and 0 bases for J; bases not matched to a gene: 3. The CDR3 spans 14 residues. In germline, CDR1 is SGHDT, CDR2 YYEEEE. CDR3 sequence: CASSPTGMNTEAFF. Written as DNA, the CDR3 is TGTGCCAGCAGCCCGACAGGGATGAACACTGAAGCTTTCTTT.

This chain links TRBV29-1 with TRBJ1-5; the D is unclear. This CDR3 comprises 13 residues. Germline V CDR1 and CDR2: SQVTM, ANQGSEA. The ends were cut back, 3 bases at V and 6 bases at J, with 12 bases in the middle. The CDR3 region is CSVEAGKGQPQHF. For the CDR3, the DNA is TGCAGCGTTGAGGCAGGTAAAGGTCAGCCCCAGCATTTT.

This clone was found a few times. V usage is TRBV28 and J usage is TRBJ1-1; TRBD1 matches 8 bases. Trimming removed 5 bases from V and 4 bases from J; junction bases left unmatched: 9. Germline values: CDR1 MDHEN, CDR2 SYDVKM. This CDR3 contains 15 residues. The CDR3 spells CASSESRGQVTEAFF. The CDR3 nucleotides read TGTGCCAGCAGTGAGTCCAGGGGGCAGGTCACTGAAGCTTTCTTT.

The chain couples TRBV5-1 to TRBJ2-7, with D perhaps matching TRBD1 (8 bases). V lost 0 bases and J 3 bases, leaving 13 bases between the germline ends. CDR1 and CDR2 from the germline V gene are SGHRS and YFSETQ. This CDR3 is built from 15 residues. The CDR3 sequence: CASSLGDRTSYEQYF. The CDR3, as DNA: TGCGCCAGCAGCTTGGGGGACAGGACTAGCTACGAGCAGTACTTC.

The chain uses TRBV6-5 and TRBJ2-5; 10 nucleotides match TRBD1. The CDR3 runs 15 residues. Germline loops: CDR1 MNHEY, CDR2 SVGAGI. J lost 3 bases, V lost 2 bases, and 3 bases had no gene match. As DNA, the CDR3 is TGTGCCAGCAGTTACGGGGGGACAGGGGAAGAGACCCAGTACTTC. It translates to CASSYGGTGEETQYF.

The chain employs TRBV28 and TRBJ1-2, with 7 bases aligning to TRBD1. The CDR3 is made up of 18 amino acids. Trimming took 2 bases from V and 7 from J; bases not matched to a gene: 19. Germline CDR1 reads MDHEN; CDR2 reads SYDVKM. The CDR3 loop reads CASSLAGPGGYDLSGYTF. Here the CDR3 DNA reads TGTGCCAGCAGTTTAGCGGGCCCAGGGGGGTACGACTTATCTGGCTACACCTTC.

CDR3 sequence reads: CASSLEQYSGGYTF. The CDR3 bases are TGCGCCAGCAGCTTGGAGCAGTATTCGGGGGGCTACACCTTC. The V call is TRBV5-1, the J call TRBJ1-2; D uncertain. The CDR3 runs to 14 residues. V dropped 0 bases and J dropped 8 bases, with 14 bases sitting between them. Germline lookup yields CDR1 SGHRS and CDR2 YFSETQ.

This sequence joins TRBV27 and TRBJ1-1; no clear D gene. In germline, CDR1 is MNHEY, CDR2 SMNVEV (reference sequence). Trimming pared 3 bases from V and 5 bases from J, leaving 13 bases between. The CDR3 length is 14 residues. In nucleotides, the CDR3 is TGTGCCAGCAGTTTGGAGAGTCTCGGGACTGAAGCTTTCTTT. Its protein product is CASSLESLGTEAFF.

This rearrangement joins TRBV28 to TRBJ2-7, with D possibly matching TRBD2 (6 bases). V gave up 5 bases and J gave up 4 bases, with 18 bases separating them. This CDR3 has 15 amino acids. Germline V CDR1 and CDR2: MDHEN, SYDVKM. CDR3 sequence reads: CASSLPLLGGYEQYF. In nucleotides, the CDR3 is TGTGCCAGCAGTCTCCCTTTGTTGGGAGGATACGAGCAGTACTTC. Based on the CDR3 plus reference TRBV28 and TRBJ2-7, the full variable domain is DVKVTQSSRYLVKRTGEKVFLECVQDMDHENMFWYRQDPGLGLRLIYFSYDVKMKEKGDIPEGYSVSREKKERFSLILESASTNQTSMYLCASSLPLLGGYEQYFGPGTRLTVT.

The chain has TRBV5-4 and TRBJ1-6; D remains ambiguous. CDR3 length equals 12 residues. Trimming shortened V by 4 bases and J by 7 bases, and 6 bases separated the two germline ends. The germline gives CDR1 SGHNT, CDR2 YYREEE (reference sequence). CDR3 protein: CASSPSNSPLHF. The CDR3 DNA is TGTGCCAGCAGCCCAAGCAATTCACCCCTCCACTTT.

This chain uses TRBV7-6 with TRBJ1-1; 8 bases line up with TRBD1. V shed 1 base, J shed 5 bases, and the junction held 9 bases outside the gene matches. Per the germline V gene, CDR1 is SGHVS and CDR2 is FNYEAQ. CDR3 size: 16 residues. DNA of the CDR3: TGTGCCAGCAGCTTAGGGAATCGACAGGGGAAGACTGAAGCTTTCTTT. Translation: CASSLGNRQGKTEAFF.

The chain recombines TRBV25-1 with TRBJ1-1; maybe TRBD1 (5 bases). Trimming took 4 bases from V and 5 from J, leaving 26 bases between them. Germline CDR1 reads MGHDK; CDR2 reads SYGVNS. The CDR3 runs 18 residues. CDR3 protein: CASSALGGRTLGGTEAFF. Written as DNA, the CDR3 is TGTGCCAGCAGTGCCTTGGGTGGGCGAACCTTGGGGGGGACTGAAGCTTTCTTT.

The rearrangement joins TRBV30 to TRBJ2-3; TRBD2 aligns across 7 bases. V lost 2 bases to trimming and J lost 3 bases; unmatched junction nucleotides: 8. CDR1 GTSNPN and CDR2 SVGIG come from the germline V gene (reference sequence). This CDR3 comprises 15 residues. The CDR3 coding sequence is TGTGCCTGGAGTTTAAAGGCTAGCGGTACAGATACGCAGTATTTT. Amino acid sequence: CAWSLKASGTDTQYF.

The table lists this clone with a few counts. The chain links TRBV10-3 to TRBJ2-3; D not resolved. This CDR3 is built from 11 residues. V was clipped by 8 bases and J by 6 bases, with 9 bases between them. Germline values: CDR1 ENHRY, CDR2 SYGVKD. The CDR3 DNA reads TGTGCCATCTCCCTCTCCGATACGCAGTATTTT. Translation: CAISLSDTQYF.

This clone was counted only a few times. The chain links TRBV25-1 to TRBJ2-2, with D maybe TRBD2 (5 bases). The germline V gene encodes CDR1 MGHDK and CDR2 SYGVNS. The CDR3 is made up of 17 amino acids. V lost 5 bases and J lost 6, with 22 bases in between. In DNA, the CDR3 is TGTGCCAGCAGTTCGCCATCCGGACCTCGGCGGGCCGGGGAGCTGTTTTTT. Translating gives CASSSPSGPRRAGELFF.

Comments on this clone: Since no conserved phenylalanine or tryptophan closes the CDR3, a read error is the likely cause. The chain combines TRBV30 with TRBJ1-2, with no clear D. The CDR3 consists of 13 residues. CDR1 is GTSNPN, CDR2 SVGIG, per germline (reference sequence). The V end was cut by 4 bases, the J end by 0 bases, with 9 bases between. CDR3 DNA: TGTGCCTGGACGACTGAAGCTAACTATGGCTACACCGTC. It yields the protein CAWTTEANYGYTV.

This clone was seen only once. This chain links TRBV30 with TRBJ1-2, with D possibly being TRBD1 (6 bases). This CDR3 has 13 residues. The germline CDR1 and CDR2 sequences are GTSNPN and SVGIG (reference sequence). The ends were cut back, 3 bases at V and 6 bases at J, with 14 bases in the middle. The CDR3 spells CAWSRGVSHGYTF. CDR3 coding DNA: TGTGCCTGGAGCAGGGGAGTTTCCCATGGCTACACCTTC.

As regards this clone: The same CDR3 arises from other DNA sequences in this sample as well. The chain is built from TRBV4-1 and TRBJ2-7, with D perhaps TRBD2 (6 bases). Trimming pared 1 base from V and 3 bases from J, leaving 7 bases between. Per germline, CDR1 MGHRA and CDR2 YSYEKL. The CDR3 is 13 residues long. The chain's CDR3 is CASSQGGGYEQYF. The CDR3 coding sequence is TGCGCCAGCAGCCAAGGGGGAGGCTACGAGCAGTACTTC.

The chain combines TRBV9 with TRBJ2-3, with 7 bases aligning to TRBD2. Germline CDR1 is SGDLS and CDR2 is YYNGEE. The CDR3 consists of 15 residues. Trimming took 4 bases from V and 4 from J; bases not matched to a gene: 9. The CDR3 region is CASSQWERGADTQYF. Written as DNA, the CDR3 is TGTGCCAGCAGCCAGTGGGAGCGGGGAGCAGATACGCAGTATTTT.

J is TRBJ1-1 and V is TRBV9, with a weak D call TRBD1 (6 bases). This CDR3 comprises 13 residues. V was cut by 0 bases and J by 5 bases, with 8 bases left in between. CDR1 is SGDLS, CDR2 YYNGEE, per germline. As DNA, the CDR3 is TGTGCCAGCAGCGTAGAGGGGGAAACTGAAGCTTTCTTT. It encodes CASSVEGETEAFF.

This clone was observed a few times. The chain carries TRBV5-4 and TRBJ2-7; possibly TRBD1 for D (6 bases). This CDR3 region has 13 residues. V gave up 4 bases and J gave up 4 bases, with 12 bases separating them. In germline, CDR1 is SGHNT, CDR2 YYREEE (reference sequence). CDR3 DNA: TGTGCCAGCAGCCCGGGACATCCTTACGAGCAGTACTTC. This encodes CASSPGHPYEQYF.

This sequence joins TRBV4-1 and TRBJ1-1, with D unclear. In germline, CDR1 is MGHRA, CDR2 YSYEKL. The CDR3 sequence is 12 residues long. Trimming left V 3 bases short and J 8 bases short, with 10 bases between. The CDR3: CASSHPTGEAFF. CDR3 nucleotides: TGCGCCAGCAGCCATCCCACGGGAGAAGCTTTCTTT.

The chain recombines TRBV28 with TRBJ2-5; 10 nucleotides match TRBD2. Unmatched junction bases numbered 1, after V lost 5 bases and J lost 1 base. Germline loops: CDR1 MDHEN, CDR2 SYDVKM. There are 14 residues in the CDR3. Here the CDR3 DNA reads TGTGCCAGCAGTGCTAGCGGGGGCCAAGAGACCCAGTACTTC. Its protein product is CASSASGGQETQYF.